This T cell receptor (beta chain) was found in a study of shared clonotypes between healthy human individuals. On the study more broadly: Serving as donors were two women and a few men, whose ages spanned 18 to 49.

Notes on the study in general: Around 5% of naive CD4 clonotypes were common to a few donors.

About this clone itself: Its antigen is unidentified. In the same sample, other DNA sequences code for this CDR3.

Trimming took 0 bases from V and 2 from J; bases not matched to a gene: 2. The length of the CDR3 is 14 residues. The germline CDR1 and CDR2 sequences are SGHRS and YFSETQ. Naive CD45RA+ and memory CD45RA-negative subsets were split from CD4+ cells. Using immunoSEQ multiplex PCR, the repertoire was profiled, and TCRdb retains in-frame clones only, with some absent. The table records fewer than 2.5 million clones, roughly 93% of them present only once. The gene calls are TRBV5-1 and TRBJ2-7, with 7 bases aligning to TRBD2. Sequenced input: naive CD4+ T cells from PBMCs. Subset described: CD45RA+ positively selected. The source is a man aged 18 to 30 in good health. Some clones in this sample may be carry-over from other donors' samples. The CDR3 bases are TGCGCCAGCAGCTTGGTTGCGGGGGCCTACGAGCAGTACTTC. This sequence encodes CASSLVAGAYEQYF.